This passage covers 16 T cell receptor beta chains from one sample sequenced in a study of monozygotic twins with inflammatory bowel disease. For each CDR3 protein, TCRdb gives one entry from its re-call of the 5' RACE reads, without DNA. The ten top clones account for roughly 8%, within a sample of some 200,000 distinct CDR3 sequences. What was sequenced was blood. The receptors come from a human donor with ulcerative colitis or Crohn's disease, or a healthy co-twin of an affected twin (not recorded which).

The chain couples TRBV20-1 to TRBJ1-2; without DNA, the TCRdb call of TRBD1 cannot be checked. The CDR3 runs 13 residues. Germline V lookup: CDR1 DFQATT, CDR2 SNEGSKA (reference sequence). This CDR3 reads CSASSSRNYGYTF.

The gene calls are TRBV12-3 or TRBV12-4 and TRBJ2-7. This CDR3 spans 13 amino acids. The CDR3 is CASSSLGPYEQYF.

This rearrangement joins TRBV4-1 to TRBJ2-2; the D call from TCRdb, TRBD1, cannot be confirmed without DNA. The CDR3 is made up of 17 amino acids. Germline V gene lookup returns CDR1 MGHRA and CDR2 YSYEKL. The CDR3 region is CASSPAPGALNTGELFF.

The CDR3 spells CASSARDRDTGELFF. The V and J genes are TRBV6-1 and TRBJ2-2; there is no DNA to check the TCRdb D call of TRBD1. The CDR3 is made up of 15 amino acids. Germline V gene sequence: CDR1 MNHNS, CDR2 SASEGT.

The V call is TRBV4-1, the J call TRBJ2-2; TCRdb selects TRBD2, and the lack of DNA leaves this call unchecked. CDR3 length: 15 amino acids. CDR1 is MGHRA, CDR2 YSYEKL, per germline. CDR3: CASSQGLSGTGELFF.

The chain combines TRBV6-1 with TRBJ1-2; TCRdb lists TRBD1, though no DNA is available to test this call. The CDR3 runs to 16 residues. CDR1 is MNHNS, CDR2 SASEGT, per germline. The CDR3: CASSEASDRPIYGYTF.

V gene TRBV7-8 combines with J gene TRBJ1-6; the TRBD1 assignment by TCRdb is unverifiable without DNA. CDR1 SGHVS and CDR2 FQNEAQ come from the germline V gene. The CDR3 length is 15 residues. The CDR3 region is CASSIYRGINSPLHF.

The genes are TRBV6-1 and TRBJ1-5; TCRdb's D gene call, TRBD1, goes unchecked for lack of DNA. CDR1 is MNHNS, CDR2 SASEGT, per germline. This CDR3 region has 14 residues. This CDR3 reads CASSGRDPLQPQHF.

V is TRBV4-1 and J is TRBJ1-5. The CDR3 runs 14 residues. Germline CDR1 MGHRA, CDR2 YSYEKL. Here the CDR3 reads CASSHPGLNQPQHF.

The chain joins TRBV12-3 or TRBV12-4 to TRBJ2-1; TCRdb reports TRBD1, a call that lacks DNA to check it against. The CDR3 sequence is 14 residues long. This CDR3 reads CASTEDRWENEQFF.

This chain uses TRBV28 with TRBJ2-7. The V gene's germline CDR1 is MDHEN and CDR2 SYDVKM. This CDR3 contains 11 residues. The CDR3 region is CASSGDYEQYF. The whole variable domain, filled in from reference TRBV28 and TRBJ2-7, reads DVKVTQSSRYLVKRTGEKVFLECVQDMDHENMFWYRQDPGLGLRLIYFSYDVKMKEKGDIPEGYSVSREKKERFSLILESASTNQTSMYLCASSGDYEQYFGPGTRLTVT.

The chain carries TRBV4-2 and TRBJ1-5. From germline, CDR1 is LGHNA and CDR2 YNFKEQ. This CDR3 is built from 15 residues. CDR3 region: CASSQDGVWEQPQHF.

The CDR3 sequence is CASSPNYGEAFF. J is TRBJ1-1 and V is TRBV5-1. Germline V gene sequence: CDR1 SGHRS, CDR2 YFSETQ. The length of the CDR3 is 12 residues.

V usage is TRBV5-1 and J usage is TRBJ2-7; TCRdb returns TRBD1, unconfirmable since there is no DNA. CDR3 length: 16 amino acids. CDR1 is SGHRS and CDR2 is YFSETQ in the germline V gene. CDR3 sequence: CASSLSLSTAFYEQYF.

The chain is built from TRBV20-1 and TRBJ2-5; TCRdb outputs TRBD1, but without DNA this stays unchecked. The CDR3 runs 13 residues. Per germline, CDR1 DFQATT and CDR2 SNEGSKA (reference sequence). The CDR3 protein is CSAPTRVSETQYF.

CDR3 loop: CASSWKTSGGETQYF. The J gene is TRBJ2-5, the V gene TRBV5-1; the D call of TRBD2 rests on TCRdb alone, since no DNA is present to check it. CDR1 SGHRS and CDR2 YFSETQ come from the germline V gene. The length of the CDR3 is 15 residues.